A single sample gave rise to the 5 T cell receptor beta chains below, sequenced in a study of identical twins. TCRdb reprocessed the 5' RACE reads via MiXCR and lists one record per CDR3 protein. The sample carries about 500,000 distinct CDR3 sequences, over 11% recorded once. The data were also submitted as part of a second study, on yellow fever vaccine responses in identical twins.

Sequencing was done on a sample of CD4+ T cells sorted from blood. These receptors were taken from a woman aged 18-35 years in good health.

The chain has TRBV24-1 and TRBJ1-5, with TRBD1 as a possible D gene (6 bases). The germline V gene has CDR1 KGHDR and CDR2 SFDVKD. CDR3 length: 14 amino acids. Trimming took 5 bases from V and 0 from J, leaving 7 bases between them. The CDR3 loop reads CATSAGVSNQPQHF. CDR3 coding DNA: TGTGCCACCAGTGCAGGGGTTAGCAATCAGCCCCAGCATTTT.

Ten or more counts support this clonotype. The chain uses TRBV28 and TRBJ2-4; D gene uncertain. With 3 bases removed from V and 0 bases from J, the gap between germline ends came to 9 bases. The CDR3 extends over 15 amino acids. Germline V gives CDR1 MDHEN, CDR2 SYDVKM. The CDR3 loop reads CASSFTSPAKNIQYF. The CDR3 DNA sequence: TGTGCCAGCAGTTTCACAAGCCCAGCCAAAAACATTCAGTACTTC.

This clonotype was seen just once. Sequence at one end of the junction differs from germline and may be a read error. The chain links TRBV20-1 to TRBJ2-1; possibly TRBD1 or TRBD2 for D (5 bases each). CDR1 is DFQATT, CDR2 SNEGSKA, per germline (reference sequence). The CDR3 length is 17 residues. DNA of the CDR3: TGCTGTGCTAGAGGGGTTTGGGGGAGTCAGTTTATGAATGAGCAGTTCTTC. As protein: CCARGVWGSQFMNEQFF.

This clonotype has just a few counts. The chain carries TRBV7-9 and TRBJ2-5; TRBD2 agrees at 8 bases. The germline gives CDR1 SEHNR, CDR2 FQNEAQ (reference sequence). The trim removed 7 bases at V and 0 bases at J, leaving 4 bases unmatched. CDR3 length: 14 amino acids. The CDR3 loop reads CASTGGTYQETQYF. CDR3 nucleotides: TGTGCCAGCACGGGGGGGACGTACCAAGAGACCCAGTACTTC.

The CDR3 sequence: CASGRVRDEQFF. CDR3 DNA: TGTGCCAGCGGCAGGGTAAGGGATGAGCAGTTCTTC. V usage is TRBV7-9 and J usage is TRBJ2-1; tentative D call: TRBD1 (5 bases). The CDR3 runs to 12 residues. Trimming shortened V by 8 bases and J by 8 bases, and 13 bases separated the two germline ends. Germline V CDR1 and CDR2: SEHNR, FQNEAQ (reference sequence).